This T cell receptor (beta chain) was profiled in a study of neoadjuvant anti-PD-1 for oral cavity cancer. Time point described: after neoadjuvant nivolumab, at surgical resection. The CDR3 is 17 residues long. The V gene lost 1 base and the J gene lost 10 bases, with 22 bases spanning the gap. The germline V gene has CDR1 SGHDN and CDR2 FVKESK. Some clones are missing from TCRdb's copy, which holds only in-frame ones; the method was immunoSEQ multiplex PCR. The profile shows about 72,000 clones, 85% of them singletons. This specimen was PBMCs, taken after nivolumab (anti-PD-1) treatment. The chain has TRBV14 and TRBJ2-2, with D maybe TRBD2 (5 bases). The receptor comes from a person aged 35 to 85 with oral cavity squamous cell carcinoma. CDR3: CASSQGAGIPPSEELFF. As DNA, the CDR3 is TGTGCCAGCAGCCAAGGCGCCGGGATTCCCCCCTCCGAGGAGCTGTTTTTT.